What follows are 25 T cell receptor beta chains derived from one specimen sequenced in a study of blood T cell repertoires in COVID-19 (dated by TCRdb to 2019 to 2021). The receptor library was made with the immunoSEQ multiplex PCR assay. The table comes from immuneACCESS by way of TCRdb, which keeps in-frame sequences with V and J called. Part of the clones is missing from these tables; in studies checked, under half for an unresolved V gene and the rest for unknown reasons. The sample includes more than 150,000 clones, with less than 90% observed a single time. The ten largest clonotypes hold approximately 14% of the sample. The specimen was peripheral blood. These receptors were collected from a man younger than 35 with active or convalescent COVID-19.

The chain uses TRBV5-5 and TRBJ2-3, with TRBD2 matching 15 bases. CDR3 length equals 17 residues. The germline CDR1 and CDR2 sequences are SGHKS and YYEKEE (reference sequence). Losses at the gene ends were 4 bases for V and 2 bases for J; bases not matched to a gene: 5. As DNA, the CDR3 is TGTGCCAGCAGCCAGGGACTAGCGGGGGGATACACAGATACGCAGTATTTT. Protein product: CASSQGLAGGYTDTQYF. The full variable domain, in which reference TRBV5-5 and TRBJ2-3 provide the parts outside the CDR3, is DAGVTQSPTHLIKTRGQQVTLRCSPISGHKSVSWYQQVLGQGPQFIFQYYEKEERGRGNFPDRFSARQFPNYSSELNVNALLLGDSALYLCASSQGLAGGYTDTQYFGPGTRLTVL.

This clone turned up a few times. The rearrangement uses TRBV10-2 and TRBJ2-3; TRBD2 matches 7 bases. The CDR3 totals 14 residues. CDR1 is WSHSY, CDR2 SAAADI, per germline. Trimming took 8 bases from V and 5 from J; bases not matched to a gene: 10. CDR3 sequence (DNA): TGCGCCAGCCTGCTGGGGGGGATGGAAGATACGCAGTATTTT. Encoded protein: CASLLGGMEDTQYF.

This clone is a singleton in its sample. The chain recombines TRBV5-8 with TRBJ2-3; 8 bases map to TRBD1. Germline trimming cut 2 bases from V and 0 bases from J; bases unmatched to any gene: 2. This CDR3 comprises 15 residues. The germline CDR1 and CDR2 sequences are SGHTS and YDEGEE. CDR3 DNA: TGTGCCAGCAGCTTTGGGACAGGTAGCACAGATACGCAGTATTTT. This encodes CASSFGTGSTDTQYF.

The table lists this clone with a few counts. The chain joins TRBV10-2 to TRBJ1-5; maybe TRBD1 (5 bases). The CDR3 has 15 amino acids. V was cut by 11 bases and J by 6 bases, with 23 bases left in between. Germline lookup yields CDR1 WSHSY and CDR2 SAAADI. The CDR3 nucleotides are TGCGCCTCCCGGGCCACCTGGAGGGACGTTCAGCCCCAGCATTTT. This gives the protein CASRATWRDVQPQHF.

The rearrangement uses TRBV18 and TRBJ2-3; TRBD2 aligns across 7 bases. The junction had 12 bases not matched to a gene; V was cut back by 6 bases and J by 0 bases. From germline, CDR1 is KGHSH and CDR2 LQKENI. CDR3 length: 17 residues. The DNA of the CDR3 is TGTGCCAGCTCCCGTCCCGGGGACTACTATAGCACAGATACGCAGTATTTT. This codes for CASSRPGDYYSTDTQYF.

This chain links TRBV19 with TRBJ1-1; D gene unclear. This CDR3 has 14 residues. The V end lost 5 bases, the J end lost 1 base, and 11 bases lay between the germline ends. Germline V gene sequence: CDR1 LNHDA, CDR2 SQIVND (reference sequence). The CDR3 nucleotides read TGTGCCAGTAGTCAGAGGCAGCCGAACACTGAAGCTTTCTTT. Translating gives CASSQRQPNTEAFF.

On this clone: This specimen includes other DNA sequences encoding the same CDR3. The J gene is TRBJ2-1, the V gene TRBV7-3; 9 bases match TRBD1. With 5 bases clipped from V and 4 bases from J, the junction kept 6 bases outside the gene matches. This CDR3 comprises 15 residues. Germline V CDR1 and CDR2: SGHTA, FQGTGA. Written as DNA, the CDR3 is TGTGCCAGCAGCCCGGGACAGGGCCCGTACAATGAGCAGTTCTTC. It codes for CASSPGQGPYNEQFF.

The chain combines TRBV28 with TRBJ2-7; 11 nucleotides match TRBD1. Germline loops: CDR1 MDHEN, CDR2 SYDVKM. Germline trimming cut 6 bases from V and 4 bases from J; bases unmatched to any gene: 5. The CDR3 totals 14 residues. CDR3 nucleotides: TGTGCCAGCAGGACGGGACAGGGGGTATACGAGCAGTACTTC. Its protein product is CASRTGQGVYEQYF. Complete variable domain (other parts from reference TRBV28 and TRBJ2-7): DVKVTQSSRYLVKRTGEKVFLECVQDMDHENMFWYRQDPGLGLRLIYFSYDVKMKEKGDIPEGYSVSREKKERFSLILESASTNQTSMYLCASRTGQGVYEQYFGPGTRLTVT.

The chain employs TRBV12-3 or TRBV12-4 and TRBJ2-3, with unresolved D. The CDR3 spans 13 residues. V was shortened by 7 bases and J by 6 bases, with 14 bases between the two germline ends. CDR3 loop: CASNPGLLDTQYF. CDR3 coding DNA: TGTGCCAGCAATCCTGGGCTTCTGGATACGCAGTATTTT.

The V gene is TRBV2, the J gene TRBJ1-6; D possibly corresponds to TRBD1 (5 bases). The CDR3 consists of 13 residues. Germline loops: CDR1 SNHLY, CDR2 FYNNEI. Trimming removed 8 bases from V and 10 bases from J, with 15 bases in between. The CDR3 reads CASGAGPYSPLHF. The CDR3 DNA reads as TGTGCCAGCGGGGCAGGCCCCTACTCACCCCTCCACTTT. The complete variable domain, with remaining parts taken from reference TRBV2 and TRBJ1-6, reads EPEVTQTPSHQVTQMGQEVILRCVPISNHLYFYWYRQILGQKVEFLVSFYNNEISEKSEIFDDQFSVERPDGSNFTLKIRSTKLEDSAMYFCASGAGPYSPLHFGNGTRLTVT.

The chain joins TRBV4-1 to TRBJ1-2; 8 bases line up with TRBD1. Germline values: CDR1 MGHRA, CDR2 YSYEKL. There are 19 residues in the CDR3. J gave up 8 bases and V 0 bases, and 20 bases lay outside the gene matches. The CDR3 nucleotides are TGCGCCAGCAGCCAAGATCCTAGGGGGTTGGGACAGGTGGTTAGGGGCTACACCTTC. As protein: CASSQDPRGLGQVVRGYTF.

A note on this clone: Other DNA sequences in the sample encode the same CDR3. The V and J genes are TRBV5-1 and TRBJ1-6; D may be TRBD1 (6 bases). Germline V CDR1 and CDR2: SGHRS, YFSETQ. The CDR3 has 16 amino acids. V lost 1 base to trimming and J lost 6 bases, with 14 bases between them. CDR3 region: CASSLNAQGLNSPLHF. The CDR3 DNA reads as TGCGCCAGCAGCTTGAACGCACAGGGCCTTAATTCACCCCTCCACTTT. The whole variable domain, remainder taken from reference TRBV5-1 and TRBJ1-6, is KAGVTQTPRYLIKTRGQQVTLSCSPISGHRSVSWYQQTPGQGLQFLFEYFSETQRNKGNFPGRFSGRQFSNSRSEMNVSTLELGDSALYLCASSLNAQGLNSPLHFGNGTRLTVT.

The chain is built from TRBV9 and TRBJ1-4; 9 bases fit TRBD1. The CDR3 runs to 15 residues. V trimming: 4 bases; J trimming: 7 bases; junction bases outside the gene matches: 8. CDR1 is SGDLS, CDR2 YYNGEE, per germline. CDR3 in DNA: TGTGCCAGCAGCCCCACGGGGACAGGGAGTGAAAAACTGTTTTTT. Translating gives CASSPTGTGSEKLFF.

V usage is TRBV6-6 and J usage is TRBJ1-6; 9 bases fit TRBD1. V shed 5 bases and J 3 bases; nucleotides not matched to a gene: 11. This CDR3 region has 18 residues. Germline CDR1 reads MNHNY; CDR2 reads SVGAGI (reference sequence). CDR3 amino acids: CASSLSGTGRFYNSPLHF. For the CDR3, the DNA is TGTGCCAGCAGTCTCTCAGGGACAGGGCGTTTCTATAATTCACCCCTCCACTTT.

The V and J genes are TRBV6-1 and TRBJ2-6; 9 positions match TRBD1. CDR1 and CDR2 from the germline V gene are MNHNS and SASEGT. The length of the CDR3 is 18 residues. Trimming cost V 2 bases and J 2 bases; bases outside gene matches: 7. CDR3 in DNA: TGTGCCAGCAGTGAAAAATCGGGACAGGGAGCTGGGGCCAACGTCCTGACTTTC. Its translation is CASSEKSGQGAGANVLTF.

This chain joins TRBV6-5 and TRBJ1-1; D not resolved. CDR1 and CDR2 from the germline V gene are MNHEY and SVGAGI. This CDR3 spans 11 amino acids. The CDR3 DNA sequence: TGTGTCTCCGGGGTTAAGACTGAAGCTTTCTTT. Amino acid sequence: CVSGVKTEAFF.

This chain uses TRBV6-5 with TRBJ2-7; 11 nucleotides agree with TRBD2. The germline V gene encodes CDR1 MNHEY and CDR2 SVGAGI. V lost 6 bases to trimming and J lost 6 bases; unmatched junction nucleotides: 7. The CDR3 covers 14 residues. CDR3 protein: CASRDTSGRSEQYF. The CDR3 DNA is TGTGCCAGCAGAGACACTAGCGGGAGATCCGAGCAGTACTTC.

This chain connects TRBV7-2 to TRBJ1-2; TRBD1 matches at 7 bases. The germline CDR1 and CDR2 sequences are SGHTA and FQGNSA. The V segment lost 6 bases and the J segment 1 base; nucleotides outside the gene matches: 20. The length of the CDR3 is 19 residues. CDR3 in DNA: TGTGCCAGCAGAAGGACAGGAGGCCCTGCGGGCAGCCTTAACTATGGCTACACCTTC. This sequence encodes CASRRTGGPAGSLNYGYTF.

The rearrangement uses TRBV29-1 and TRBJ1-1, with a possible D match to TRBD1 (5 bases). Looked up from germline, CDR1 is SQVTM and CDR2 is ANQGSEA. The V end was cut by 4 bases, the J end by 4 bases, with 13 bases between. CDR3 length equals 13 residues. This CDR3 is CSVGKGGGTEAFF. The CDR3 bases are TGCAGCGTTGGGAAGGGCGGGGGCACTGAAGCTTTCTTT.

The chain recombines TRBV12-2 with TRBJ2-7; TRBD2, as called in the table, went unchecked against the DNA. TRBV12-2 corresponds to a pseudogene. The CDR3 consists of 16 residues. The chain's CDR3 is CASRFRTSVLSYEQYF. The CDR3 DNA reads as TGTGCAAGTCGCTTCAGGACTAGCGTGCTCTCCTACGAGCAGTACTTC.

The chain combines TRBV19 with TRBJ2-3; a weak D match, TRBD2 (7 bases). This CDR3 is 15 amino acids long. The V gene lost 3 bases and the J gene lost 6 bases, with 16 bases spanning the gap. Germline CDR1 is LNHDA and CDR2 is SQIVND (reference sequence). For the CDR3, the DNA is TGTGCCAGTAGTATCGGAGGCGGGGGCGGTGATACGCAGTATTTT. Its translation is CASSIGGGGGDTQYF.

The chain links TRBV15 to TRBJ2-1; 7 positions match TRBD1. This CDR3 contains 17 residues. V shed 0 bases and J 0 bases; nucleotides not matched to a gene: 5. Per germline, CDR1 LNHNV and CDR2 YYDKDF (reference sequence). The CDR3 reads CATSRDTGTASYNEQFF. For the CDR3, the DNA is TGTGCCACCAGCAGAGACACAGGGACAGCCTCCTACAATGAGCAGTTCTTC.

The chain has TRBV4-1 and TRBJ2-2, with 10 bases matching TRBD1. Germline trimming cut 2 bases from V and 7 bases from J; bases unmatched to any gene: 7. The CDR3 runs to 16 residues. Looked up from germline, CDR1 is MGHRA and CDR2 is YSYEKL. The CDR3 region is CASSQPPGQGHGELFF. The CDR3 DNA is TGCGCCAGCAGCCAACCTCCGGGACAGGGGCACGGGGAGCTGTTTTTT.

This chain links TRBV7-9 with TRBJ2-5; D is unclear. V lost 5 bases and J lost 4, with 11 bases in between. The CDR3 totals 13 residues. Germline V CDR1 and CDR2: SEHNR, FQNEAQ (reference sequence). The CDR3 sequence is CASSLLLGETQYF. The CDR3 nucleotides read TGTGCCAGCAGCCTACTCCTCGGAGAGACCCAGTACTTC.

The rearrangement uses TRBV9 and TRBJ1-1; 7 nucleotides agree with TRBD1. After removal of 3 bases from V and 3 bases from J, the junction contained 8 bases not matched to a gene. This CDR3 is 15 amino acids long. The germline V gene has CDR1 SGDLS and CDR2 YYNGEE. The CDR3 region is CASSAPGGTDTEAFF. CDR3 bases: TGTGCCAGCAGCGCCCCAGGGGGTACGGACACTGAAGCTTTCTTT.